Following are 19 T cell receptor beta chains from one sample sequenced in a study of blood T cell repertoires in COVID-19. Generated by immunoSEQ multiplex PCR, the TCRdb table keeps only in-frame clones and is missing some. Here the sample spans fewer than 300,000 clones, around 90% being singletons. Sample: PBMCs or T cells enriched from blood (not recorded which). All receptors come from a woman aged 30 to 39 who had recovered from COVID-19.

The V gene is TRBV5-4, the J gene TRBJ2-7; D gene unclear. V was clipped by 5 bases and J by 1 base, with 13 bases between them. The germline V gene has CDR1 SGHNT and CDR2 YYREEE (reference sequence). There are 14 residues in the CDR3. CDR3 protein: CASSPGPGSYEQYF. The CDR3 DNA sequence: TGTGCCAGCAGTCCCGGCCCGGGTTCCTACGAGCAGTACTTC.

The chain joins TRBV5-1 to TRBJ1-1; D is possibly TRBD1 (5 bases). This CDR3 has 14 residues. V was pared by 0 bases and J by 2 bases, with 8 bases between. Per germline, CDR1 SGHRS and CDR2 YFSETQ. The CDR3 spells CASSLAGINTEAFF. DNA of the CDR3: TGCGCCAGCAGCTTGGCAGGGATCAACACTGAAGCTTTCTTT.

This clone was detected only once. Written as DNA, the CDR3 is TGTGCCAGCAGCCCACGTGGGGGGGGCCGAGAGACCCAGTACTTC. Its translation: CASSPRGGGRETQYF. The genes are TRBV9 and TRBJ2-5, with D perhaps matching TRBD2 (7 bases). Germline V gives CDR1 SGDLS, CDR2 YYNGEE. The CDR3 totals 15 residues. V shed 4 bases and J shed 4 bases, with 17 bases lying between them.

The chain carries TRBV2 and TRBJ2-2, with a tentative D call TRBD1 (6 bases). V dropped 7 bases and J dropped 4 bases, with 16 bases sitting between them. Germline assignment: CDR1 SNHLY and CDR2 FYNNEI. This CDR3 spans 15 amino acids. Written as DNA, the CDR3 is TGTGCCAGCACCACACGGACAGATTTCACCGGGGAGCTGTTTTTT. Encoded protein: CASTTRTDFTGELFF.

The J gene is TRBJ2-1, the V gene TRBV4-2, with D unresolved. The CDR3 extends over 15 amino acids. Germline-derived CDR1 and CDR2 are LGHNA and YNFKEQ. The V end was cut by 1 base, the J end by 5 bases, with 12 bases between. The CDR3 coding sequence is TGTGCCAGCAGCCAAGCCCTTTCGTCTAACAATGAGCAGTTCTTC. It specifies CASSQALSSNNEQFF.

V and J are TRBV7-2 and TRBJ2-3, with D maybe TRBD2 (5 bases). Trimming left V 5 bases short and J 4 bases short, with 13 bases between. CDR3 length: 14 amino acids. Germline assignment: CDR1 SGHTA and CDR2 FQGNSA. DNA of the CDR3: TGTGCCAGCAGCACCACTAGTGTCCCAGATACGCAGTATTTT. This codes for CASSTTSVPDTQYF.

The rearrangement links TRBV3-1 (or the pseudogene TRBV3-2) to TRBJ2-5; 8 bases line up with TRBD2. The ends lost 3 bases at V and 2 bases at J; junction bases unmatched: 2. Germline CDR1 and CDR2: LGHDT and YNNKEL (reference sequence). The CDR3 runs to 14 residues. For the CDR3, the DNA is TGTGCCAGCAGCCAGGGACTAGTTCAAGAGACCCAGTACTTC. Its protein is CASSQGLVQETQYF.

The gene calls are TRBV27 and TRBJ2-7, with D possibly matching TRBD1 (6 bases). The CDR3 runs 17 residues. Between the trimmed V and J ends, which lost 6 bases and 5 bases, there was a span of 26 bases. Per germline, CDR1 MNHEY and CDR2 SMNVEV (reference sequence). For the CDR3, the DNA is TGTGCCAGCAGCCATAAGCAGGTACAGGGATCTTACGACGAGCAGTACTTC. This codes for CASSHKQVQGSYDEQYF.

V and J are TRBV6-2 or TRBV6-3 and TRBJ2-7; 7 nucleotides line up with TRBD1. The CDR3 spans 15 residues. Trimming took 6 bases from V and 3 from J; bases not matched to a gene: 11. Germline V gives CDR1 MNHEY, CDR2 SVGEGT. DNA of the CDR3: TGTGCCAGCAGCACACACCGGGACAGATACTACGAGCAGTACTTC. Translation gives CASSTHRDRYYEQYF.

The chain recombines TRBV29-1 with TRBJ2-5; the match to TRBD1 covers 8 bases. Germline lookup yields CDR1 SQVTM and CDR2 ANQGSEA. Trimming at V came to 6 bases and at J to 4 bases, leaving 4 bases not matched to a gene. CDR3 length: 12 amino acids. The CDR3 DNA sequence: TGCAGCGTAACAGGACAGGGAGAGACCCAGTACTTC. It yields the protein CSVTGQGETQYF.

CDR3 nucleotides: TGTGCCACCAGCAGTTCCGGGACAGGGGACTACGAGCAGTACTTC. Translating it yields CATSSSGTGDYEQYF. This rearrangement joins TRBV15 to TRBJ2-7, with TRBD1 identical over 10 bases. The germline CDR1 and CDR2 sequences are LNHNV and YYDKDF (reference sequence). CDR3 length: 15 amino acids. V gave up 3 bases and J gave up 3 bases; unmatched junction bases: 5. Filled out from reference TRBV15 and TRBJ2-7, the complete variable domain reads DAMVIQNPRYQVTQFGKPVTLSCSQTLNHNVMYWYQQKSSQAPKLLFHYYDKDFNNEADTPDNFQSRRPNTSFCFLDIRSPGLGDTAMYLCATSSSGTGDYEQYFGPGTRLTVT.

This rearrangement joins TRBV2 to TRBJ2-3, with 10 bases lining up with TRBD2. Germline CDR1 reads SNHLY; CDR2 reads FYNNEI. With 3 bases clipped from V and 3 bases from J, the junction kept 12 bases outside the gene matches. The CDR3 is 18 residues long. The CDR3 protein is CASSEETPLAGITDTQYF. Written as DNA, the CDR3 is TGTGCCAGCAGTGAGGAGACCCCACTAGCGGGAATTACAGATACGCAGTATTTT.

The chain joins TRBV5-4 to TRBJ2-7; 7 nucleotides line up with TRBD2. The CDR3 totals 15 residues. J lost 3 bases, V lost 0 bases, and 6 bases had no gene match. Germline V gene lookup returns CDR1 SGHNT and CDR2 YYREEE (reference sequence). Here the CDR3 reads CASSLVGGTFYEQYF. CDR3 DNA sequence: TGTGCCAGCAGCTTGGTCGGGGGGACTTTCTACGAGCAGTACTTC. Complete variable domain (other parts from reference TRBV5-4 and TRBJ2-7): ETGVTQSPTHLIKTRGQQVTLRCSSQSGHNTVSWYQQALGQGPQFIFQYYREEENGRGNFPPRFSGLQFPNYSSELNVNALELDDSALYLCASSLVGGTFYEQYFGPGTRLTVT.

The chain is built from TRBV7-9 and TRBJ2-2; tentatively, D is TRBD2 (5 bases). Trimming cost V 10 bases and J 3 bases, with 18 bases left between them. Germline CDR1 reads SEHNR; CDR2 reads FQNEAQ (reference sequence). The CDR3 runs 15 residues. DNA of the CDR3: TGTGCCATTCCGGGGAACAGATTGTACACCGGGGAGCTGTTTTTT. Protein: CAIPGNRLYTGELFF.

This clone was observed a single time. The rearrangement links TRBV7-2 to TRBJ1-5; TRBD1 aligns across 7 bases. This CDR3 is 14 amino acids long. Germline values: CDR1 SGHTA, CDR2 FQGNSA. The V and J ends lost 6 bases and 6 bases, in that order; junction bases with no gene match: 8. The CDR3 bases are TGTGCCAGCAGTTCCGACAGGGCGGGTCAGCCCCAGCATTTT. This gives the protein CASSSDRAGQPQHF.

The chain is built from TRBV4-3 and TRBJ2-1, with a weak D call TRBD2 (6 bases). Per germline, CDR1 LGHNA and CDR2 YSLEER. The CDR3 is 16 amino acids. V was pared by 1 base and J by 2 bases, with 12 bases between. In DNA form, the CDR3 reads TGCGCCAGCAGCCAAGTTCCGGGAGAGGCCTACAATGAGCAGTTCTTC. It specifies CASSQVPGEAYNEQFF.

The chain's CDR3 is CASSSSGSSYNEQFF. CDR3 DNA sequence: TGTGCCAGCAGTTCTAGCGGGAGCTCCTACAATGAGCAGTTCTTC. This rearrangement joins TRBV25-1 to TRBJ2-1; TRBD2 agrees at 10 bases. V gave up 5 bases and J gave up 0 bases; unmatched junction bases: 1. CDR1 MGHDK and CDR2 SYGVNS come from the germline V gene. The CDR3 contains 15 residues.

This chain connects TRBV19 to TRBJ2-1, with 9 bases aligning to TRBD2. The CDR3 length is 16 residues. Germline CDR1 is LNHDA and CDR2 is SQIVND (reference sequence). V lost 5 bases, J lost 4 bases, and 9 bases stayed unmatched. CDR3 bases: TGTGCCAGTAGTTCAGCCCTAGCGGGGACATACAATGAGCAGTTCTTC. This gives the protein CASSSALAGTYNEQFF.

This clone was seen once. This chain uses TRBV2 with TRBJ1-1; weak D call: TRBD1 (6 bases). This CDR3 region has 16 residues. The V and J ends lost 7 bases and 3 bases respectively, with 21 bases between them. CDR1 and CDR2 (germline): SNHLY, FYNNEI. CDR3 nucleotide sequence: TGTGCCAGCAATTTCCACCCAGGGGAGACCTACACTGAAGCTTTCTTT. It yields the protein CASNFHPGETYTEAFF. The full variable domain, its missing parts supplied by reference TRBV2 and TRBJ1-1, is EPEVTQTPSHQVTQMGQEVILRCVPISNHLYFYWYRQILGQKVEFLVSFYNNEISEKSEIFDDQFSVERPDGSNFTLKIRSTKLEDSAMYFCASNFHPGETYTEAFFGQGTRLTVV.